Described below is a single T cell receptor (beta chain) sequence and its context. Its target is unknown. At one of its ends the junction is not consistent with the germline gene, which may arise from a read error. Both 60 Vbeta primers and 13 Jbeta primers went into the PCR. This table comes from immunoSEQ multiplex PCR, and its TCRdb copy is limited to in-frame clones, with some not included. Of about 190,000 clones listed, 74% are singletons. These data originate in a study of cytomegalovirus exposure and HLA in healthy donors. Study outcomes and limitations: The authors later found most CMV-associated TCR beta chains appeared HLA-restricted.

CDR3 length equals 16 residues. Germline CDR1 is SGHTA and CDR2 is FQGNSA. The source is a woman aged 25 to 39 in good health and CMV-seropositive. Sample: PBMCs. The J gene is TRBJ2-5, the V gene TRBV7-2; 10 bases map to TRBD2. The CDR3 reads CASSLAGTSVKETQYF. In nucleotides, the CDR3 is TGTGCCAGCAGCCTAGCCGGGACTAGCGTTAAAGAGACCCAGTACTTC.